Following are 2 T cell receptor beta chains from one sample sequenced in a study of blood T cell repertoires in COVID-19. Here immunoSEQ multiplex PCR was the method, and the copy in TCRdb shows in-frame clones only, minus some. The sample consists of approximately 180,000 clones, 70% to 90% of them appearing once. The sequenced sample was peripheral blood. The receptors here all came from a man aged 35 to 55 with active or convalescent COVID-19.

This clone has only one observation. V gene TRBV5-5 combines with J gene TRBJ1-2; 8 nucleotides align to TRBD1. There are 13 residues in the CDR3. Germline assignment: CDR1 SGHKS and CDR2 YYEKEE (reference sequence). V dropped 4 bases and J dropped 3; count of bases not matched to a gene: 2. CDR3 in amino acids: CASSLDRDYGYTF. In nucleotides, the CDR3 is TGTGCCAGCAGCCTGGACAGGGACTATGGCTACACCTTC.

The gene calls are TRBV27 and TRBJ2-7; TRBD1 matches at 8 bases. Trimming at V came to 2 bases and at J to 12 bases, leaving 9 bases not matched to a gene. The CDR3 sequence is 13 residues long. Germline CDR1 is MNHEY and CDR2 is SMNVEV (reference sequence). CDR3 nucleotides: TGTGCCAGCAGTTTACACGCCGGGACAGGTCTGTACTTC. Translating gives CASSLHAGTGLYF.